This T cell receptor beta chain originates from a study of chemoradiotherapy in HPV16-positive cancers. The CDR3 totals 13 residues. The germline gives CDR1 LNHNV, CDR2 YYDKDF (reference sequence). Sequenced by immunoSEQ multiplex PCR; TCRdb stores in-frame clones only, minus some. Of some 8,600 clones listed, 60% to 80% are singletons. About this clone: Its antigen is currently unknown. The junction differs from germline at one of its ends, possibly a read error.

Samples were taken several times over chemoradiotherapy. Study results and limitations: The functional HPV-specific definition rests on just a couple of HPV16-positive patients. Candidate HPV-specific clones and E7-related TCR motifs grew in tumor during treatment.

Sampling was carried out from a patient who underwent chemoradiotherapy. This TCR was recovered from a human donor with HPV-associated anogenital cancer. The chain joins TRBV15 to TRBJ1-2; D is possibly TRBD1 (5 bases). The CDR3 region is CATSRAGGDLLRF. The CDR3 nucleotides read TGTGCCACCAGCAGGGCCGGTGGGGACTTATTACGCTTC.